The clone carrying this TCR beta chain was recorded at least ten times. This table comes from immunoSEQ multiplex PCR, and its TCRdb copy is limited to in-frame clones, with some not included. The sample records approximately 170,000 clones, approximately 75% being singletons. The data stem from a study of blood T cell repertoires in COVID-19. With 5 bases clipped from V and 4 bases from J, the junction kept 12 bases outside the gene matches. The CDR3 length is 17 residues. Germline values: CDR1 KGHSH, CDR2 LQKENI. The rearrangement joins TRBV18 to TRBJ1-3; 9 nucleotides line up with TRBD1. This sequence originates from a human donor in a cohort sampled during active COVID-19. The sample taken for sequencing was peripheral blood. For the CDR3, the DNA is TGTGCCAGCTCAACCACCCGGACAGGGGCGCTAGGAAACACCATATATTTT. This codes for CASSTTRTGALGNTIYF.